What follows are 3 T cell receptor beta chains derived from one specimen sequenced in a study of radiation and T cells in renal cell carcinoma. Time point: blood 4 weeks post-SBRT, at nephrectomy. Treatment described: 15 Gy SBRT to primary tumor, nephrectomy 4 weeks later. Only in-frame clones appear in the TCRdb table, and some are missing; sequencing was by immunoSEQ multiplex PCR. The sample holds 140,000 or so clones, about 88% seen once. The starting material was blood, obtained from a patient whose treatment included radiotherapy and nephrectomy. The receptors here all came from a woman in her forties or fifties with renal cell carcinoma.

This clone was seen a few times. The rearrangement joins TRBV11-3 to TRBJ2-1; D possibly corresponds to TRBD1 (6 bases). V was pared by 6 bases and J by 8 bases, with 20 bases between. The germline CDR1 and CDR2 sequences are SGHNT and YENEEA. The CDR3 covers 15 residues. The CDR3 DNA reads TGTGCCAGCAGTTCAGGTGGGGGCTTAAACGATGAGCAGTTCTTC. Protein product: CASSSGGGLNDEQFF. Drawing the rest from reference TRBV11-3 and TRBJ2-1, the complete variable domain is EAGVVQSPRYKIIEKKQPVAFWCNPISGHNTLYWYLQNLGQGPELLIRYENEEAVDDSQLPKDRFSAERLKGVDSTLKIQPAELGDSAVYLCASSSGGGLNDEQFFGPGTRLTVL.

This chain uses TRBV28 with TRBJ2-7; TRBD2 aligns across 12 bases. This CDR3 has 14 residues. J gave up 6 bases and V 7 bases, and 7 bases lay outside the gene matches. Germline V gene lookup returns CDR1 MDHEN and CDR2 SYDVKM. This chain's CDR3 is CASTGLAGRLEQYF. Here the CDR3 DNA reads TGTGCCAGCACCGGACTAGCGGGAAGGCTCGAGCAGTACTTC.

The genes are TRBV19 and TRBJ2-5; D tentatively reads TRBD1 or TRBD2 (5 bases each). The CDR3 runs to 17 residues. The V gene's germline CDR1 is LNHDA and CDR2 SQIVND (reference sequence). V was clipped by 3 bases and J by 5 bases, with 22 bases between them. CDR3 amino acids: CASSMRFRTRDEETQYF. DNA of the CDR3: TGTGCCAGTAGTATGAGATTCCGGACTCGGGACGAGGAGACCCAGTACTTC.